One and the same sample provided the 23 T cell receptor beta chains below, sequenced in a study of shared clonotypes between healthy human individuals. Here immunoSEQ multiplex PCR was the method, and the copy in TCRdb shows in-frame clones only, minus some. The sample comprises about 2.1 million clones, 80% to 95% of which are singletons, and under 2% rests with the top ten. The naive CD8 population came from CD45RO-negative cells selected for CCR7, without terminally differentiated effector memory CD45RA+ cells. The source material was naive CD8+ T cells from PBMCs. The receptors come from a man between 18 and 35 years old in good health. Some clones in this sample may be carry-over from other donors' samples.

A few counts support this clone. The rearrangement links TRBV7-9 to TRBJ2-7, with D perhaps assigned TRBD1 or TRBD2 (5 bases each). V was pared by 2 bases and J by 5 bases, with 10 bases between. Germline CDR1 is SEHNR and CDR2 is FQNEAQ (reference sequence). The CDR3 extends over 13 amino acids. The CDR3 nucleotides are TGTGCCAGCAGCTTATCTCGGGACCACGAGCAGTACTTC. It translates to CASSLSRDHEQYF.

The chain joins TRBV6-6 to TRBJ2-2; D is ambiguous. Germline CDR1 is MNHNY and CDR2 is SVGAGI (reference sequence). The V end was cut by 5 bases, the J end by 4 bases, with 17 bases between. This CDR3 contains 16 residues. For the CDR3, the DNA is TGTGCCAGCAGTCCCGCCCCGGGTGCGGTCACCGGGGAGCTGTTTTTT. Its protein product is CASSPAPGAVTGELFF.

This clone is a singleton in its sample. The chain recombines TRBV28 with TRBJ2-4, with D possibly being TRBD1 (5 bases). The ends were cut back, 7 bases at V and 2 bases at J, with 9 bases in the middle. The CDR3 runs to 13 residues. Germline V lookup: CDR1 MDHEN, CDR2 SYDVKM. This chain's CDR3 is CASTQGSKNIQYF. CDR3 coding DNA: TGTGCCAGCACCCAGGGTTCCAAAAACATTCAGTACTTC.

The chain carries TRBV11-3 and TRBJ2-3; D possibly corresponds to TRBD2 (6 bases). V was cut by 4 bases and J by 1 base, with 24 bases left in between. The CDR3 runs 19 residues. Germline V gene lookup returns CDR1 SGHNT and CDR2 YENEEA. This CDR3 reads CASSSPASGGEAGTDTQYF. CDR3 bases: TGTGCCAGCAGCTCCCCCGCCAGCGGAGGGGAGGCAGGCACAGATACGCAGTATTTT.

The chain uses TRBV28 and TRBJ1-1; tentatively, D is TRBD1 (5 bases). The CDR3 has 15 residues. Trimming pared 5 bases from V and 7 bases from J, leaving 20 bases between. Germline V gene sequence: CDR1 MDHEN, CDR2 SYDVKM. The CDR3 reads CASSQMGGRGDEAFF. CDR3 in DNA: TGTGCCAGCAGTCAAATGGGCGGCCGGGGGGATGAAGCTTTCTTT.

This chain connects TRBV7-9 to TRBJ2-7; the match to TRBD2 covers 7 bases. V gave up 3 bases and J gave up 6 bases; unmatched junction bases: 14. Germline V gene data show CDR1 as SEHNR and CDR2 as FQNEAQ (reference sequence). The CDR3 length is 16 residues. CDR3 sequence: CASSLREGSGRVEQYF. In DNA, the CDR3 is TGTGCCAGCAGCTTGAGAGAAGGATCGGGGAGGGTCGAGCAGTACTTC.

The J gene is TRBJ2-7, the V gene TRBV2, with D uncertain. The V end was cut by 1 base, the J end by 4 bases, with 14 bases between. The length of the CDR3 is 15 residues. From germline, CDR1 is SNHLY and CDR2 FYNNEI. CDR3 sequence: CASSEGPLITYEQYF. In DNA form, the CDR3 reads TGTGCCAGCAGTGAAGGACCCCTAATAACTTACGAGCAGTACTTC.

The chain carries TRBV9 and TRBJ2-7; D could derive from TRBD1 or TRBD2 (5 bases each). CDR1 SGDLS and CDR2 YYNGEE come from the germline V gene. V was cut by 4 bases and J by 3 bases, with 14 bases left in between. The CDR3 runs to 14 residues. The DNA of the CDR3 is TGTGCCAGCAGCACCGGGGACCGCATCTACGAGCAGTACTTC. Translated: CASSTGDRIYEQYF.

This chain joins TRBV5-1 and TRBJ2-1, with TRBD1 matching over 8 bases. The CDR3 spans 16 residues. The junction had 13 bases not matched to a gene; V was cut back by 4 bases and J by 7 bases. Per germline, CDR1 SGHRS and CDR2 YFSETQ. As DNA, the CDR3 is TGCGCCAGCAGCGGCTCCAGGGGGCGCGCGGGAAATGAGCAGTTCTTC. The encoded protein is CASSGSRGRAGNEQFF.

The chain couples TRBV19 to TRBJ1-1; D is uncertain. This CDR3 comprises 16 residues. Trimming removed 3 bases from V and 0 bases from J, with 14 bases in between. CDR1 and CDR2 from the germline V gene are LNHDA and SQIVND (reference sequence). Written as DNA, the CDR3 is TGTGCCAGTAGTATTAGGCCGGGCAGCCTGAACACTGAAGCTTTCTTT. This gives the protein CASSIRPGSLNTEAFF.

The chain combines TRBV4-2 with TRBJ2-2; 8 bases map to TRBD2. In germline, CDR1 is LGHNA, CDR2 YNFKEQ. The CDR3 is 17 residues long. The trim removed 3 bases at V and 1 base at J, leaving 7 bases unmatched. CDR3 bases: TGTGCCAGCAGCCAGGAACTAGCGGAGGAGAACACCGGGGAGCTGTTTTTT. This sequence encodes CASSQELAEENTGELFF.

The CDR3, as DNA: TGTGCCAGCAGCCTAGCGGGGGAAGCGGGCGGGCACGAGCAGTACTTC. Its translation is CASSLAGEAGGHEQYF. The chain employs TRBV9 and TRBJ2-7; the match to TRBD2 covers 10 bases. CDR1 is SGDLS and CDR2 is YYNGEE in the germline V gene. The CDR3 runs to 16 residues. The J segment lost 5 bases and the V segment lost 4 bases, leaving 12 bases of the junction unmatched.

The CDR3 nucleotides read TGTGCCAGCAGCTTAACTTCAGGGGGCTATGGCTACACCTTC. It specifies CASSLTSGGYGYTF. The chain carries TRBV11-2 and TRBJ1-2, with TRBD1 matching over 7 bases. The V segment lost 2 bases and the J segment 4 bases; nucleotides outside the gene matches: 4. CDR3 length equals 14 residues. From germline, CDR1 is SGHAT and CDR2 FQNNGV.

The CDR3 nucleotides read TGTGCCACCGGCGGGAGGTCCCACGAGCAGTACTTC. Encoded protein: CATGGRSHEQYF. This rearrangement joins TRBV6-6 to TRBJ2-7; 8 bases map to TRBD2. The V gene's germline CDR1 is MNHNY and CDR2 SVGAGI (reference sequence). Losses at the gene ends were 10 bases for V and 5 bases for J; bases not matched to a gene: 7. The CDR3 is made up of 12 amino acids.

V is TRBV28 and J is TRBJ2-7, with D possibly matching TRBD2 (5 bases). Germline V gene data show CDR1 as MDHEN and CDR2 as SYDVKM. Deletions cut 5 bases from V and 3 bases from J, with 14 bases between. This CDR3 is 14 amino acids long. The DNA for the CDR3 is TGTGCCAGCAGTCTCACTAGTGTAAGCTACGAGCAGTACTTC. Its protein is CASSLTSVSYEQYF.

The chain links TRBV5-6 to TRBJ1-2, with TRBD1 identical over 7 bases. V dropped 3 bases and J dropped 4; count of bases not matched to a gene: 3. The CDR3 extends over 13 amino acids. Germline CDR1 SGHDT, CDR2 YYEEEE. Written as DNA, the CDR3 is TGTGCCAGCAGCTCCGGGACAGCCTATGGCTACACCTTC. Translation: CASSSGTAYGYTF.

The chain carries TRBV7-9 and TRBJ1-2, with a tentative D call TRBD1 (5 bases). Germline loops: CDR1 SEHNR, CDR2 FQNEAQ (reference sequence). V was clipped by 10 bases and J by 8 bases, with 26 bases between them. The CDR3 is 15 amino acids. The CDR3 region is CAIIPFSGRIGGYTF. The DNA for the CDR3 is TGTGCCATAATACCATTTTCAGGGCGGATAGGCGGCTACACCTTC.

This chain uses TRBV27 with TRBJ1-2; D gene ambiguous. V lost 3 bases, J lost 4 bases, and 9 bases lay in between. Germline-derived CDR1 and CDR2 are MNHEY and SMNVEV (reference sequence). There are 13 residues in the CDR3. CDR3: CASSFGSFYGYTF. CDR3 sequence (DNA): TGTGCCAGCAGTTTTGGCAGTTTCTATGGCTACACCTTC.

The chain carries TRBV7-9 and TRBJ2-7; 7 bases are a match to TRBD2. V lost 1 base and J lost 0; bases outside the gene matches: 6. CDR3 length equals 16 residues. Germline V gene data show CDR1 as SEHNR and CDR2 as FQNEAQ (reference sequence). CDR3 sequence: CASSLGLAEPSYEQYF. The CDR3 bases are TGTGCCAGCAGCTTAGGGCTAGCGGAGCCCTCCTACGAGCAGTACTTC.

The CDR3: CASSERGWDYGYTF. In nucleotides, the CDR3 is TGTGCCAGCAGTGAAAGGGGCTGGGACTATGGCTACACCTTC. This sequence joins TRBV2 and TRBJ1-2; TRBD1 is a possible D gene (5 bases). Germline CDR1 reads SNHLY; CDR2 reads FYNNEI. V was clipped by 2 bases and J by 3 bases, with 10 bases between them. There are 14 residues in the CDR3.

To note about this clone: Other DNA sequences in the same sample also yield this CDR3. The V gene is TRBV15, the J gene TRBJ1-2; 10 nucleotides match TRBD1. The CDR3 covers 14 residues. Germline CDR1 and CDR2: LNHNV and YYDKDF (reference sequence). With V trimmed by 5 bases and J by 3 bases, 3 bases remained unmatched. CDR3 DNA sequence: TGTGCCACCAGCCGGGACAGGGGTGACTATGGCTACACCTTC. This gives the protein CATSRDRGDYGYTF.

Comment on this clone: This same CDR3 is encoded by further DNA sequences in the sample. The chain carries TRBV4-1 and TRBJ2-2; TRBD1 or TRBD2 may be the D gene (6 bases each). Germline V CDR1 and CDR2: MGHRA, YSYEKL. The CDR3 has 15 residues. V lost 4 bases and J lost 2, with 11 bases in between. CDR3: CASSPKGGNTGELFF. The DNA for the CDR3 is TGCGCCAGCAGCCCAAAGGGGGGAAACACCGGGGAGCTGTTTTTT.

With respect to this clone: One end of the junction fails to match germline, which may point to a read error. This rearrangement joins TRBV13 to TRBJ1-1; D is unclear. CDR3 length equals 12 residues. Germline values: CDR1 PRHDT, CDR2 FYEKMQ (reference sequence). The CDR3 nucleotides are TGTGCCAGCAGCTTTCGGAACACTGAAACTTTCTTT. Translation: CASSFRNTETFF.